The 13 T cell receptor beta chains listed next were all sequenced from one sample in a study of shared clonotypes between healthy human individuals (TCRdb year 2020). Library construction relied on the immunoSEQ multiplex PCR assay. Entries here come from immuneACCESS through TCRdb and include only in-frame sequences with V and J called. Some clones fail to appear in such tables; in the studies checked, an unresolved V gene covers under half of the shortfall, and the cause of the remainder is unknown. Across this sample there are 450,000 to 500,000 clones, with 65% to 80% seen only once. Clones ranked in the top ten supply more than 10% of the sample. Material for sequencing was PBMCs. The receptors originated from a woman aged 35 to 49 in good health. Some clones in this sample may be carry-over from other donors' samples.

The V call is TRBV4-1, the J call TRBJ1-5; 7 bases are a match to TRBD1. Germline assignment: CDR1 MGHRA and CDR2 YSYEKL. The V and J ends lost 1 base and 6 bases, in that order; junction bases with no gene match: 6. The CDR3 totals 15 residues. CDR3 amino acids: CASSQGQGLGQPQHF. In nucleotides, the CDR3 is TGCGCCAGCAGCCAAGGACAGGGTTTAGGTCAGCCCCAGCATTTT.

The CDR3 loop reads CASSLGRDNYGYTF. The CDR3, as DNA: TGCGCCAGCAGCTTGGGCAGGGACAACTATGGCTACACCTTC. This rearrangement joins TRBV5-1 to TRBJ1-2, with a weak D call TRBD1 (5 bases). The CDR3 is made up of 14 amino acids. Per the germline V gene, CDR1 is SGHRS and CDR2 is YFSETQ. V was clipped by 0 bases and J by 2 bases, with 8 bases between them.

The gene calls are TRBV2 and TRBJ2-7, with D perhaps TRBD1 (5 bases). Deletions cut 4 bases from V and 1 base from J, with 8 bases between. CDR3 length: 13 residues. The germline gives CDR1 SNHLY, CDR2 FYNNEI. The CDR3 reads CASSGGISYEQYF. For the CDR3, the DNA is TGTGCCAGCAGTGGGGGCATATCCTACGAGCAGTACTTC.

The count of this clone is one. The chain combines TRBV5-6 with TRBJ1-1; 7 nucleotides agree with TRBD1. V lost 1 base and J lost 7; bases outside the gene matches: 4. CDR3 size: 13 residues. Germline values: CDR1 SGHDT, CDR2 YYEEEE. CDR3 loop: CASSLQGVGEAFF. Here the CDR3 DNA reads TGTGCCAGCAGCTTGCAGGGGGTGGGTGAAGCTTTCTTT.

Only one count was recorded for this clone. J is TRBJ1-6 and V is TRBV4-2, with unresolved D. CDR1 and CDR2 (germline): LGHNA, YNFKEQ. The CDR3 is 15 residues long. V gave up 1 base and J gave up 7 bases, with 11 bases separating them. The CDR3 nucleotides are TGTGCCAGCAGCCAAGTACCGGGAACGAATTCACCCCTCCACTTT. It yields the protein CASSQVPGTNSPLHF.

This clone appeared a few times. The chain is built from TRBV10-3 and TRBJ2-7; the D gene could be TRBD1 or TRBD2 (6 bases each). The CDR3 loop spans 14 amino acids. CDR1 and CDR2 from the germline V gene are ENHRY and SYGVKD. Trimming removed 8 bases at V and 2 bases at J, with 16 bases between. CDR3 nucleotides: TGTGCCATCCGGGCGGGACAAAGAACCTACGAGCAGTACTTC. It specifies CAIRAGQRTYEQYF.

The CDR3 sequence is CASSLNPGSSSYNEQFF. CDR3 nucleotides: TGTGCCAGCAGTTTAAATCCGGGCTCGAGCTCCTACAATGAGCAGTTCTTC. The genes are TRBV27 and TRBJ2-1; D unclear. The V and J ends lost 2 bases and 0 bases respectively, with 14 bases between them. CDR3 length: 17 amino acids. Germline assignment: CDR1 MNHEY and CDR2 SMNVEV (reference sequence).

V gene TRBV7-2 combines with J gene TRBJ2-5, with D maybe TRBD2 (5 bases). The V gene's germline CDR1 is SGHTA and CDR2 FQGNSA. V lost 1 base to trimming and J lost 4 bases, with 10 bases between them. This CDR3 spans 14 amino acids. CDR3 nucleotides: TGTGCCAGCAGCTTAGGGGTGGGAGCAGAGACCCAGTACTTC. It encodes CASSLGVGAETQYF.

The V and J genes are TRBV21-1 and TRBJ2-2; whether TRBD2, the table's D call, matches the DNA was not checked. TRBV21-1 is a documented pseudogene. The CDR3 runs 15 residues. CDR3 sequence (DNA): TGTGCCAGCAGCAAACGACTAGCGAGGACCGGGGAGCTGTTTTTT. Its protein product is CASSKRLARTGELFF.

The chain links TRBV12-5 to TRBJ1-5; no clear D gene. V was trimmed by 6 bases and J by 7 bases, leaving 10 bases between them. CDR3 length: 12 residues. Germline V gives CDR1 LGHNT, CDR2 FRNRAP. CDR3 in amino acids: CASGNPPQPQHF. CDR3 nucleotides: TGTGCTAGTGGCAACCCCCCCCAGCCCCAGCATTTT.

A single count supports this clone. The chain links TRBV6-1 to TRBJ1-2; the D is unclear. The CDR3 covers 14 residues. Between the trimmed V and J ends, which lost 5 bases and 1 base, there was a span of 11 bases. Germline CDR1 is MNHNS and CDR2 is SASEGT. CDR3 in DNA: TGTGCCAGCAGTAACTCTGCAGATAACTATGGCTACACCTTC. Its protein is CASSNSADNYGYTF.

The J gene is TRBJ2-1, the V gene TRBV5-1; possibly TRBD1 for D (5 bases). Trimming left V 4 bases short and J 8 bases short, with 13 bases between. In germline, CDR1 is SGHRS, CDR2 YFSETQ. The CDR3 contains 13 residues. Written as DNA, the CDR3 is TGCGCCAGCAGCCCTCAGGGCCGGCATGAGCAGTTCTTC. Translated, it gives CASSPQGRHEQFF.

Regarding this clone: At the DNA level, this CDR3 is encoded by other sequences in the same sample as well. The V gene is TRBV19, the J gene TRBJ1-5; 8 nucleotides align to TRBD1. Germline V gene lookup returns CDR1 LNHDA and CDR2 SQIVND (reference sequence). Trimming cost V 4 bases and J 4 bases; bases outside gene matches: 0. This CDR3 spans 13 amino acids. The CDR3 coding sequence is TGTGCCAGTAGTAGGGACAGGAATCAGCCCCAGCATTTT. Translation gives CASSRDRNQPQHF.